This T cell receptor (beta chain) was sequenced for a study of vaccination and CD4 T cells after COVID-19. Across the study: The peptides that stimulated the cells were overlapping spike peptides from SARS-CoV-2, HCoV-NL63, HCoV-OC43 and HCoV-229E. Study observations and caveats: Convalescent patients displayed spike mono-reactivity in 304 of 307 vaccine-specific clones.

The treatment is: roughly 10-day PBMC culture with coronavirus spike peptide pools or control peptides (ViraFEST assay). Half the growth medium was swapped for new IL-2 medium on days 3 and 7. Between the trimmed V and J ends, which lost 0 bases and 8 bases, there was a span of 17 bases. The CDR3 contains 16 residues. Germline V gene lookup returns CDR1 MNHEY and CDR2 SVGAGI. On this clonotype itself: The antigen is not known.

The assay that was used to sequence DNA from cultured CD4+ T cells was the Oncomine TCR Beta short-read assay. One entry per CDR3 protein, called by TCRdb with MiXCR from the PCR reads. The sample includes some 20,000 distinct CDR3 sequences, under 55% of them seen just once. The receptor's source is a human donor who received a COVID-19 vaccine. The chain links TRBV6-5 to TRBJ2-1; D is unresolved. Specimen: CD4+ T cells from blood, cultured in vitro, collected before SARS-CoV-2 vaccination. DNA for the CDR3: TGTGCCAGCAGTTACTCGATTGTGTCAGTAAGGGATGAGCAGTTCTTC. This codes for CASSYSIVSVRDEQFF.